This is a list of T cell receptor beta chains from one sample in a study of blood T cell repertoires in COVID-19. The method was immunoSEQ multiplex PCR; TCRdb's version includes in-frame clones alone and lacks a portion of them. The data show about 140,000 clones, with approximately 84% seen just once and around 8.6% held by the top ten. The sample consisted of peripheral blood. The receptors stem from a human donor in a cohort sampled during active COVID-19. CDR3s include the opening cysteine and the closing phenylalanine or tryptophan. The D gene is left open where the match is weak. Some rows have no size entry. The others give once, few or many, or a class for an expanded clone.

TRBJ2-7 once 14 TRBV27 NA CASSLNQGNYEQYF TGTGCCAGCAGTTTAAACCAGGGCAATTACGAGCAGTACTTC
TRBJ2-7 NA 16 TRBV28 TRBD1 CASTPHQTGKLDEQYF TGTGCCAGCACCCCCCATCAGACAGGGAAGTTAGACGAGCAGTACTTC
TRBJ2-1 NA 14 TRBV5-4 TRBD2 CASSAGLDYNEQFF TGTGCCAGCAGCGCGGGACTAGACTACAATGAGCAGTTCTTC
TRBJ2-6 few 17 TRBV9 NA CASSGKGVFSGANVLTF TGTGCCAGCAGCGGTAAGGGGGTGTTCTCTGGGGCCAACGTCCTGACTTTC
TRBJ2-6 NA 14 TRBV19 NA CASSGGYGANVLTF TGTGCCAGTAGTGGGGGGTATGGGGCCAACGTCCTGACTTTC
TRBJ2-3 NA 16 TRBV13 NA CASRAGLHPSTDTQYF TGTGCCAGCAGAGCTGGGCTTCACCCTAGCACAGATACGCAGTATTTT
TRBJ2-3 NA 15 TRBV6-4 NA CASSLTFASTDTQYF TGTGCCAGCAGTCTCACATTTGCTAGCACAGATACGCAGTATTTT
TRBJ2-1 NA 16 TRBV4-1 NA CASSQERGGSYNEQFF TGCGCCAGCAGCCAAGAAAGGGGTGGGTCCTACAATGAGCAGTTCTTC
TRBJ1-1 NA 15 TRBV9 NA CASSVGVGRVAEAFF TGTGCCAGCAGCGTGGGAGTGGGGAGGGTGGCTGAAGCTTTCTTT
TRBJ1-2 NA 14 TRBV19 NA CASSIRQRSSGYTF TGTGCCAGTAGTATAAGGCAAAGATCTAGCGGCTACACCTTC
TRBJ1-5 NA 16 TRBV7-8 NA CASSLASRNSNQPQHF TGTGCCAGCAGCTTAGCGTCCAGGAATAGCAATCAGCCCCAGCATTTT
TRBJ1-5 once 16 TRBV3-1/TRBV3-2 NA CASSQDGTDSNQPQHF TGTGCCAGCAGCCAAGATGGCACCGATAGCAATCAGCCCCAGCATTTT
TRBJ2-2 NA 17 TRBV27 TRBD1 CASRSAGTGVGTGELFF TGTGCCAGCAGATCGGCCGGGACAGGGGTGGGCACCGGGGAGCTGTTTTTT
TRBJ2-7 NA 10 TRBV29-1 TRBD2 CSAGGDEQYF TGCAGCGCCGGGGGGGACGAGCAGTACTTC
TRBJ1-4 NA 14 TRBV6-5 NA CASSSPSTNEKLFF TGTGCCAGCAGTTCCCCCTCAACTAATGAAAAACTGTTTTTT
TRBJ1-1 NA 13 TRBV19 NA CASRTDMNTEAFF TGTGCCAGCAGGACAGACATGAACACTGAAGCTTTCTTT
TRBJ2-2 NA 14 TRBV7-9 NA CASSPGFGIGELFF TGTGCCAGCAGCCCGGGGTTTGGCATCGGGGAGCTGTTTTTT
TRBJ2-2 NA 15 TRBV6-4 NA CASSLTGTNTGELFF TGTGCCAGCAGCTTGACAGGCACGAACACCGGGGAGCTGTTTTTT
TRBJ2-7 NA 15 TRBV5-1 NA CASSPGSKSPREQYF TGCGCCAGCAGCCCCGGGTCCAAAAGCCCCCGCGAGCAGTACTTC
TRBJ1-1 NA 13 TRBV12-3/TRBV12-4 NA CASQGYLNTEAFF TGTGCCAGCCAGGGTTATTTGAACACTGAAGCTTTCTTT
TRBJ1-2 NA 16 TRBV3-1/TRBV3-2 NA CASSQDLTGLIYGYTF TGTGCCAGCAGCCAAGATCTGACAGGATTGATCTATGGCTACACCTTC
TRBJ2-1 NA 15 TRBV6-6 TRBD1 CASTPTGGYHNEQFF TGTGCCAGCACCCCGACAGGGGGCTATCACAATGAGCAGTTCTTC
TRBJ1-5 NA 13 TRBV29-1 NA CSVTESSNQPQHF TGCAGCGTTACGGAGAGCTCCAATCAGCCCCAGCATTTT
TRBJ2-3 NA 18 TRBV29-1 TRBD2 CSVEETGLAGGDTDTQYF TGCAGCGTTGAAGAAACCGGACTAGCGGGGGGGGACACAGATACGCAGTATTTT
TRBJ1-2 few 15 TRBV28 TRBD1 CASSGREGANYGYTF TGTGCCAGCAGTGGCCGGGAGGGGGCCAACTATGGCTACACCTTC
TRBJ1-3 NA 16 TRBV6-5 TRBD1 CASSSLYGQARNTIYF TGTGCCAGCAGTTCCTTATATGGACAGGCAAGAAACACCATATATTTT
TRBJ2-7 NA 12 TRBV6-1 NA CASSELSYEQYF TGTGCCAGCAGTGAACTCTCCTACGAGCAGTACTTC
TRBJ2-2 NA 14 TRBV19 NA CASSIYRDNGELFF TGTGCCAGTAGTATTTACAGGGACAACGGGGAGCTGTTTTTT
TRBJ2-1 once 17 TRBV19 TRBD2 CASSIVAGGIGRNEQFF TGTGCCAGTAGTATAGTTGCGGGGGGTATAGGTAGGAATGAGCAGTTCTTC
TRBJ1-1 NA 13 TRBV7-9 NA CASSLYMNTEAFF TGTGCCAGCAGCTTATACATGAACACTGAAGCTTTCTTT
TRBJ2-3 NA 16 TRBV5-1 NA CASSLQLGPDTDTQYF TGCGCCAGCAGCTTGCAGCTGGGCCCAGACACAGATACGCAGTATTTT
TRBJ2-6 NA 16 TRBV10-1 NA CASSDSRAGGANVLTF TGCGCCAGCAGTGATTCGAGGGCGGGTGGGGCCAACGTCCTGACTTTC